The rows below give T cell receptor beta chains drawn from one sample of a study of T cell changes during pregnancy in multiple sclerosis. TCRdb's copy holds only in-frame clones and misses some; the assay was immunoSEQ multiplex PCR. Counted here are tens of thousands of clones, around 93% occurring once; the ten biggest clones make up around 2.3%. The material was peripheral blood, obtained in the first trimester of pregnancy. All receptors derive from a female donor with multiple sclerosis, enrolled in a pregnancy study. The conserved cysteine and the conserved F or W are not part of the CDR3 here. Each record gives: J gene, V gene, CDR3 protein.

TRBJ2-2	TRBV6-5	ASSYAAGGATGELF
TRBJ1-1	TRBV29-1	SVGTGEAF
TRBJ2-1	TRBV7-2	ASSLAMSVEQF
TRBJ2-5	TRBV5-6	ASSSWGLVRAQETQY
TRBJ1-1	TRBV11-2	ASSRLQGPNTEAF
TRBJ2-5	TRBV7-9	ASSPRQGMETQY
TRBJ2-2	TRBV19	ASSIPRVDSGTGELF
TRBJ2-3	TRBV30	AWGSADTQY
TRBJ1-2	TRBV6-5	ASSYKEAAGYT
TRBJ2-1	TRBV30	AWRRTSGQANEQF
TRBJ2-1	TRBV7-7	ASSPVGLNNEQF
TRBJ2-1	TRBV5-4	ASSMIGLAGGNEQF
TRBJ1-2	TRBV6-6	ASSPYVGGADGYT
TRBJ2-5	TRBV2	ASSELAGVPKETQY
TRBJ2-6	TRBV4-3	ASSQETGHGANVLT
TRBJ2-1	TRBV7-9	ASTGTGAPGGSYNEQF